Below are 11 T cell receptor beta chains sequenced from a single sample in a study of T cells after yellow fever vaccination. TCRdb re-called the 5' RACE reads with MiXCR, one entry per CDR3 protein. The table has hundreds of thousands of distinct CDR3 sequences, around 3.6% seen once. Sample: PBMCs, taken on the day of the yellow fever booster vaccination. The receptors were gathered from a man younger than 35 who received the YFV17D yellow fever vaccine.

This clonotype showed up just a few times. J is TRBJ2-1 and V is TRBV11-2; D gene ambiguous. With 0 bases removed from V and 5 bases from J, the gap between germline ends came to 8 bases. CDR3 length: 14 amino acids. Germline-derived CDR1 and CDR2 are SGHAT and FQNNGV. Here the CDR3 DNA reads TGTGCCAGCAGCTTAGATAGGGCTAACAATGAGCAGTTCTTC. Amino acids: CASSLDRANNEQFF.

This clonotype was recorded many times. The CDR3 reads CASRDTVSYEQYF. The CDR3, as DNA: TGTGCCAGCAGGGACACGGTTTCCTACGAGCAGTACTTC. The gene calls are TRBV6-6 and TRBJ2-7; tentative D call: TRBD1 (5 bases). The CDR3 spans 13 residues. Trimming removed 6 bases at V and 1 base at J, with 10 bases between. Germline V CDR1 and CDR2: MNHNY, SVGAGI (reference sequence).

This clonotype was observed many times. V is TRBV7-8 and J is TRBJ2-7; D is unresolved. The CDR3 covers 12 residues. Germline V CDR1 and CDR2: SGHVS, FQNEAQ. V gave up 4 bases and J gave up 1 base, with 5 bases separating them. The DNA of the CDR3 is TGTGCCAGCAGCTCCCGATCCTACGAGCAGTACTTC. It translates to CASSSRSYEQYF. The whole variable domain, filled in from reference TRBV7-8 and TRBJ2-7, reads GAGVSQSPRYKVAKRGQDVALRCDPISGHVSLFWYQQALGQGPEFLTYFQNEAQLDKSGLPSDRFFAERPEGSVSTLKIQRTQQEDSAVYLCASSSRSYEQYFGPGTRLTVT.

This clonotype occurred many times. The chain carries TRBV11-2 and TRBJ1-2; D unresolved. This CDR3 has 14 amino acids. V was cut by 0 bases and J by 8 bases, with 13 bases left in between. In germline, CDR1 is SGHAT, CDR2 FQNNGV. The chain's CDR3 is CASSLDQWQWGYTF. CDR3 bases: TGTGCCAGCAGCTTAGATCAATGGCAGTGGGGCTACACCTTC.

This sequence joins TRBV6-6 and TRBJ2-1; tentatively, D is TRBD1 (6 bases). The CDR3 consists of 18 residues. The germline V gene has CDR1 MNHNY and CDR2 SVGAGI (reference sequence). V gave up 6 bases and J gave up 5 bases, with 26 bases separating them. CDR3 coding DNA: TGTGCCAGCAGCGCAGTCCACTACAGGGAAAGTGCTGACAATGAGCAGTTCTTC. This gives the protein CASSAVHYRESADNEQFF.

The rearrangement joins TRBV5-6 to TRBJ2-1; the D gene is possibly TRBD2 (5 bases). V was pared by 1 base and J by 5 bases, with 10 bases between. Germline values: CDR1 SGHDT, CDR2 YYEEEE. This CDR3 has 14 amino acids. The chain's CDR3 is CASSLQTGNNEQFF. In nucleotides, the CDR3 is TGTGCCAGCAGCTTGCAGACGGGAAACAATGAGCAGTTCTTC.

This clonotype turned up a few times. The CDR3 nucleotides are TGTGCCAGCAGCTTGCAGGGCAGTAAAAACATTCAGTACTTC. It yields the protein CASSLQGSKNIQYF. The genes are TRBV5-6 and TRBJ2-4; a weak D match, TRBD1 (5 bases). Per the germline V gene, CDR1 is SGHDT and CDR2 is YYEEEE. The CDR3 loop spans 14 amino acids. Trimming removed 1 base from V and 4 bases from J, with 9 bases in between.

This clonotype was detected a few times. In DNA form, the CDR3 reads TGCGCCAGCAGCTTGACTCTGGGAGGTAATCGAGATGGCTACACCTTC. Translation gives CASSLTLGGNRDGYTF. The V and J genes are TRBV5-1 and TRBJ1-2; no reliable D call. The V end was cut by 1 base, the J end by 6 bases, with 19 bases between. This CDR3 is 16 amino acids long. In germline, CDR1 is SGHRS, CDR2 YFSETQ.

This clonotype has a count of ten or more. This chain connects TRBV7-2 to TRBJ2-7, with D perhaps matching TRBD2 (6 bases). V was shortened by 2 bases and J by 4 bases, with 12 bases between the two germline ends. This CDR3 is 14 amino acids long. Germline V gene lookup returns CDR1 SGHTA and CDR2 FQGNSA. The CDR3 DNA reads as TGTGCCAGCAGCTTATACCGTCGGGAGTACGAGCAGTACTTC. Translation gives CASSLYRREYEQYF.

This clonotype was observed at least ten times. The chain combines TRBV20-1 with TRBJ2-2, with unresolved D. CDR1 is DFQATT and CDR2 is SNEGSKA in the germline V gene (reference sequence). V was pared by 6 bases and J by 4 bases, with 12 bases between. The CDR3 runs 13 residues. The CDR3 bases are TGCAGTGCCCAAAGGCCCCCCACCGGGGAGCTGTTTTTT. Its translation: CSAQRPPTGELFF.

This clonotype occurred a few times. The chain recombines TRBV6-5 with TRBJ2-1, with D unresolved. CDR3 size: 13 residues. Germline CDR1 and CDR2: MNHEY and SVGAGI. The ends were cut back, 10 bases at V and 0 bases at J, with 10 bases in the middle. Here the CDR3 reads CAIGPSSYNEQFF. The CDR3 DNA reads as TGTGCCATTGGTCCGAGCTCCTACAATGAGCAGTTCTTC.